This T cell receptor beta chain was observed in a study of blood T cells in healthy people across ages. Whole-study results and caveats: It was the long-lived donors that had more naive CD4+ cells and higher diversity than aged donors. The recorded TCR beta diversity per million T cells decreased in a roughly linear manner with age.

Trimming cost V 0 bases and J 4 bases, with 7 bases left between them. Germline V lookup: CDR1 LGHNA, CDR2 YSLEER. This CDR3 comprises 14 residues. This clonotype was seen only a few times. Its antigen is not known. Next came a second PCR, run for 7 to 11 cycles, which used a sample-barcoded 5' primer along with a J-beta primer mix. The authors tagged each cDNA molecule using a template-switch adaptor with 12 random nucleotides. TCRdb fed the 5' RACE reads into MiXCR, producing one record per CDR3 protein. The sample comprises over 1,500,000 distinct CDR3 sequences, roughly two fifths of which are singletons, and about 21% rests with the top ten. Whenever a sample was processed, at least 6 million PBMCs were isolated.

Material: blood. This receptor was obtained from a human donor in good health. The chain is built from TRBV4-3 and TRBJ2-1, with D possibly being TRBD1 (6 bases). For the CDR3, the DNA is TGCGCCAGCAGCCAAGAGCAGGGGTACAATGAGCAGTTCTTC. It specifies CASSQEQGYNEQFF.